The TCR beta chain under discussion was sequenced for a study of PD-L1 blockade in urothelial cancer. Study-level results: For durable-benefit patients, tumor-associated blood clones expanded more at 3 weeks.

Some clones are missing from TCRdb's copy, which holds only in-frame ones; the method was immunoSEQ multiplex PCR. The sample contains 40,000 to 45,000 clones, 70% to 90% of which appear only once. The time point: peripheral blood 6 weeks after treatment start. Locally advanced or metastatic urothelial carcinoma was diagnosed in the patients. To note about this clone: Its antigen is as yet unknown.

CDR1 is MNHNS, CDR2 SASEGT, per germline. The CDR3 covers 15 residues. Trimming stripped 7 bases from V and 1 base from J, with 14 bases between. The chain joins TRBV6-1 to TRBJ1-5, with D possibly being TRBD1 (6 bases). The source is a man between 65 and 85 years old with urothelial cancer. The sequenced sample was PBMCs, obtained around atezolizumab (anti-PD-L1) treatment. CDR3 loop: CASNPTGSSNQPQHF. The DNA for the CDR3 is TGTGCCAGCAATCCAACAGGGAGCAGCAATCAGCCCCAGCATTTT.